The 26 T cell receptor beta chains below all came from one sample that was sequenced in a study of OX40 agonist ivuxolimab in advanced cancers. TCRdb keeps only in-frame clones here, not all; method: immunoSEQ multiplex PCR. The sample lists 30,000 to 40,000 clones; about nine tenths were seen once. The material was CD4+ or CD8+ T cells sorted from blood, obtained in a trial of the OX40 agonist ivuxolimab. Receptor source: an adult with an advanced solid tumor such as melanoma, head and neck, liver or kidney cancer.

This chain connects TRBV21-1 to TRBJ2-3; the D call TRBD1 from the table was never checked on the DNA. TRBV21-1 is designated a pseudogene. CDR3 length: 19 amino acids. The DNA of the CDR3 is TGTGCCAGCAGCAAATGCGGGGACAGGGGCACCTCTAGCACAGATACGCAGTATTTT. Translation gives CASSKCGDRGTSSTDTQYF.

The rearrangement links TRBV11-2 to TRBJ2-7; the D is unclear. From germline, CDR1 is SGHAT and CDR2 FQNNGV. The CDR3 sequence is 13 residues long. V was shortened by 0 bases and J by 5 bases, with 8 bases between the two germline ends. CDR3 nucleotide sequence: TGTGCCAGCAGCTTAGACAGGACGAACGAGCAGTACTTC. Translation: CASSLDRTNEQYF. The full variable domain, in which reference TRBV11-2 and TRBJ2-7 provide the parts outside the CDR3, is EAGVAQSPRYKIIEKRQSVAFWCNPISGHATLYWYQQILGQGPKLLIQFQNNGVVDDSQLPKDRFSAERLKGVDSTLKIQPAKLEDSAVYLCASSLDRTNEQYFGPGTRLTVT.

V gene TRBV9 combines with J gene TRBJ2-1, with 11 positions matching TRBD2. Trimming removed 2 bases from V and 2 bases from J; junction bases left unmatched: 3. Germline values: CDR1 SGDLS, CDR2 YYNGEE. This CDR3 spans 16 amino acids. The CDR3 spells CASSVLAGGTYNEQFF. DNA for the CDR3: TGTGCCAGCAGCGTTCTAGCGGGAGGTACCTACAATGAGCAGTTCTTC.

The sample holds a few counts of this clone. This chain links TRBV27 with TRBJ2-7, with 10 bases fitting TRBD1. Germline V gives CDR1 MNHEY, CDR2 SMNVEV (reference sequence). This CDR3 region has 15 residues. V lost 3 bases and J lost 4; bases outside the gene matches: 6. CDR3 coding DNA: TGTGCCAGCAGTTTGCTTGGGACAGGGGATTACGAGCAGTACTTC. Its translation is CASSLLGTGDYEQYF.

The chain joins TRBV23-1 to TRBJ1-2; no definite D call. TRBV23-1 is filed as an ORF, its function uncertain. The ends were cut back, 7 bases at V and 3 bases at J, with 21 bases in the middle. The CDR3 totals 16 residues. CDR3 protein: CASKTGGGGEDYGYTF. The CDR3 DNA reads TGCGCCAGCAAGACCGGAGGTGGAGGAGAGGACTATGGCTACACCTTC.

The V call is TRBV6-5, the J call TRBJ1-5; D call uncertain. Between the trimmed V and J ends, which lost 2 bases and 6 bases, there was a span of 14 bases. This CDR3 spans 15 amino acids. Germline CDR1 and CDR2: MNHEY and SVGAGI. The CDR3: CASSYEVGSGQPQHF. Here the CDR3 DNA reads TGTGCCAGCAGTTACGAGGTAGGGTCCGGTCAGCCCCAGCATTTT.

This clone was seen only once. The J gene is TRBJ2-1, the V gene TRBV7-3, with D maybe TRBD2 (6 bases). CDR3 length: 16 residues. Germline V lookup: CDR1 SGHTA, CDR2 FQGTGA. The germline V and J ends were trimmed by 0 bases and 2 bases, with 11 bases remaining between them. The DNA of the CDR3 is TGTGCCAGCAGCTTAACGGGAGGAATCACCTACAATGAGCAGTTCTTC. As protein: CASSLTGGITYNEQFF.

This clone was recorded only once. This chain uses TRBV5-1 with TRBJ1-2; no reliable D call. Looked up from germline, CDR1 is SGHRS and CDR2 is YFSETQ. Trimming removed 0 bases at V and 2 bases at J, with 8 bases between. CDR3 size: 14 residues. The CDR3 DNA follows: TGCGCCAGCAGCTTGGGACCGACGAACTATGGCTACACCTTC. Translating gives CASSLGPTNYGYTF.

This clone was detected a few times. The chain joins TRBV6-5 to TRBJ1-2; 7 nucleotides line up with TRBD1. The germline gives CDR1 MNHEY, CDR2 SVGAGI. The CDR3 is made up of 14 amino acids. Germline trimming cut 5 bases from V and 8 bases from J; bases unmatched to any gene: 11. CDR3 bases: TGTGCCAGCAGTCAGAAAGCCCACAGGGGAGGCTACACCTTC. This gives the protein CASSQKAHRGGYTF.

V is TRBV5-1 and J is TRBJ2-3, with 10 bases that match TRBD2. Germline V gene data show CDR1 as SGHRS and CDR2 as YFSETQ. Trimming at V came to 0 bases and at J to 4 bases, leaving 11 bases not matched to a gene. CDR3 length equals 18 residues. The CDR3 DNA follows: TGCGCCAGCAGCTTGGCCGGCCTAGCGGGAGATGGCGCAGATACGCAGTATTTT. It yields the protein CASSLAGLAGDGADTQYF.

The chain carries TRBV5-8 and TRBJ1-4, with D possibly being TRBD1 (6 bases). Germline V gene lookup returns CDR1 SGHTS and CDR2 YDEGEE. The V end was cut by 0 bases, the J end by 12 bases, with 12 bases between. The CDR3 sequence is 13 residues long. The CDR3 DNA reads TGTGCCAGCAGCTTGGCCTTGGGGGCCGAACTGTTTTTT. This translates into CASSLALGAELFF.

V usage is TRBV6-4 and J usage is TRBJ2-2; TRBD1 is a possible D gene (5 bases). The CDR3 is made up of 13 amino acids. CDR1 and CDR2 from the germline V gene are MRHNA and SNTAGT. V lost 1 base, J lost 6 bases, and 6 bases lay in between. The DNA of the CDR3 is TGTGCCAGCAGTGACTTAGGGGCCGGGGAGCTGTTTTTT. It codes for CASSDLGAGELFF.

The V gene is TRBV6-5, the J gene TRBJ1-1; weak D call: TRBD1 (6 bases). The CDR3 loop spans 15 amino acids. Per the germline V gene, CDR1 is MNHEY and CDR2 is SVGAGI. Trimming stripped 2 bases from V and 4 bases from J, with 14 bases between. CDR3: CASSYPGGRGTEAFF. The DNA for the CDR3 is TGTGCCAGCAGTTACCCCGGCGGCAGGGGCACTGAAGCTTTCTTT.

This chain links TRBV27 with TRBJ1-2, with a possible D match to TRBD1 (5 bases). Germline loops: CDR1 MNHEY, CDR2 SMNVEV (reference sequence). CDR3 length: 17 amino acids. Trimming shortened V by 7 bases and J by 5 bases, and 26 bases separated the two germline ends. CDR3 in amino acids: CASTPGVRSGGLYGYTF. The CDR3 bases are TGTGCCAGCACACCGGGGGTACGGTCCGGCGGGTTGTATGGCTACACCTTC.

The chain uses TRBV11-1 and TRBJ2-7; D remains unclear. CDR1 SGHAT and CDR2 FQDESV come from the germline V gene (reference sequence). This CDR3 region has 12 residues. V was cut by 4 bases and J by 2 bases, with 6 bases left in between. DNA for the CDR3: TGTGCCAGCAGCTCGTATGCCTACGAGCAGTACTTC. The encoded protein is CASSSYAYEQYF.

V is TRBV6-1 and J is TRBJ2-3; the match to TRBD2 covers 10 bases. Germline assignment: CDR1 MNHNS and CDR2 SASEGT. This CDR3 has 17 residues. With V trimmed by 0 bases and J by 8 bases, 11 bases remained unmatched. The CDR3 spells CASSEAPTSGTWGTQYF. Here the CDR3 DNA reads TGTGCCAGCAGTGAAGCGCCAACTAGCGGGACGTGGGGTACGCAGTATTTT.

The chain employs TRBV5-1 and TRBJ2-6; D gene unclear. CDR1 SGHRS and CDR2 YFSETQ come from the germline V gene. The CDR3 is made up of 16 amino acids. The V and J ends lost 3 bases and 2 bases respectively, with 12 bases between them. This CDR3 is CASSSATLPGANVLTF. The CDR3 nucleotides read TGCGCCAGCAGCTCTGCCACTTTGCCTGGGGCCAACGTCCTGACTTTC.

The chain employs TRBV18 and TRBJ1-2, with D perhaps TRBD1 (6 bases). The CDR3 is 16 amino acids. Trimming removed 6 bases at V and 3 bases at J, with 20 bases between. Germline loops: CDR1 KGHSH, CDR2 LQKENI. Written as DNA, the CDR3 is TGTGCCAGCTCCCTAACAACCATCAGGGGCGACTATGGCTACACCTTC. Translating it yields CASSLTTIRGDYGYTF. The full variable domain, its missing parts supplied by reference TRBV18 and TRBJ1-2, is NAGVMQNPRHLVRRRGQEARLRCSPMKGHSHVYWYRQLPEEGLKFMVYLQKENIIDESGMPKERFSAEFPKEGPSILRIQQVVRGDSAAYFCASSLTTIRGDYGYTFGSGTRLTVV.

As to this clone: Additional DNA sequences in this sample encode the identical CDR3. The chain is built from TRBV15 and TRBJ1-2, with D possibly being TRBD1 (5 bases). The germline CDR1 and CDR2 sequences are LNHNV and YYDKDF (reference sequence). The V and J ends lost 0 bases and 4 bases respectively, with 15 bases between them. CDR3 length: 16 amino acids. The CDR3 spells CATSRDSGRVIYGYTF. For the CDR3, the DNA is TGTGCCACCAGCAGAGATTCAGGCAGGGTGATCTATGGCTACACCTTC.

CDR3 sequence: CASRGRQNTGELFF. Written as DNA, the CDR3 is TGTGCCAGCAGAGGGCGGCAGAACACCGGGGAGCTGTTTTTT. The gene calls are TRBV9 and TRBJ2-2; no firm D call. The V and J ends lost 5 bases and 1 base respectively, with 9 bases between them. The germline gives CDR1 SGDLS, CDR2 YYNGEE. CDR3 size: 14 residues. Filled out from reference TRBV9 and TRBJ2-2, the complete variable domain reads DSGVTQTPKHLITATGQRVTLRCSPRSGDLSVYWYQQSLDQGLQFLIQYYNGEERAKGNILERFSAQQFPDLHSELNLSSLELGDSALYFCASRGRQNTGELFFGEGSRLTVL.

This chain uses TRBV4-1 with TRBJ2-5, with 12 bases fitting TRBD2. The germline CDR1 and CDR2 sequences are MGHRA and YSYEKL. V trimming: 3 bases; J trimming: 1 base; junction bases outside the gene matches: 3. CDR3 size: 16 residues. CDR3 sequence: CASSQLGLAGQETQYF. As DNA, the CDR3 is TGCGCCAGCAGCCAGTTGGGACTAGCGGGCCAAGAGACCCAGTACTTC.

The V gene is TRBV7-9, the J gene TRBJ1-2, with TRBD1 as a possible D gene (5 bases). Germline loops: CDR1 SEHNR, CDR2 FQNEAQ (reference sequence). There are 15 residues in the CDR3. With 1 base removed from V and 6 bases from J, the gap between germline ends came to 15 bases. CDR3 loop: CASSLERAGTDGYTF. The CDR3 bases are TGTGCCAGCAGCTTAGAGAGAGCCGGGACCGATGGCTACACCTTC.

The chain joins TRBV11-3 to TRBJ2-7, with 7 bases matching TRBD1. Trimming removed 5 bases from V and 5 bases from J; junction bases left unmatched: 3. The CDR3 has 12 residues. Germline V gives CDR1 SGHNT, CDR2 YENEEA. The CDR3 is CASSEQGNEQYF. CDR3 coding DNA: TGTGCCAGCAGCGAACAGGGGAACGAGCAGTACTTC.

CDR3 amino acids: CASSTDVWAYEQYF. The DNA of the CDR3 is TGTGCCAGCAGTACGGACGTCTGGGCCTACGAGCAGTACTTC. The chain combines TRBV6-5 with TRBJ2-7, with D uncertain. Per the germline V gene, CDR1 is MNHEY and CDR2 is SVGAGI. The ends were cut back, 5 bases at V and 2 bases at J, with 13 bases in the middle. This CDR3 is built from 14 residues.

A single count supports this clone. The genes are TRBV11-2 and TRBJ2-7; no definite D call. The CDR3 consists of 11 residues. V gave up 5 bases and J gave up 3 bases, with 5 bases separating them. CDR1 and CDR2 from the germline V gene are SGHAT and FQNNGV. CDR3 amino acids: CASSPHYEQYF. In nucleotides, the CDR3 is TGTGCCAGCAGCCCCCACTACGAGCAGTACTTC. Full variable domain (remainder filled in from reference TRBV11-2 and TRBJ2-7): EAGVAQSPRYKIIEKRQSVAFWCNPISGHATLYWYQQILGQGPKLLIQFQNNGVVDDSQLPKDRFSAERLKGVDSTLKIQPAKLEDSAVYLCASSPHYEQYFGPGTRLTVT.

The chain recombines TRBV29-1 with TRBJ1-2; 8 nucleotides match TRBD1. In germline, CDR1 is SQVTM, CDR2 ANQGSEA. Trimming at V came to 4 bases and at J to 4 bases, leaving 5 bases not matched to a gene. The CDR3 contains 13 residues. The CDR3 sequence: CSVGQGTFYGYTF. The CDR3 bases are TGCAGCGTTGGACAGGGGACTTTCTATGGCTACACCTTC.